Below, one T cell receptor beta chain is given with its context. The antigen remains unidentified. One entry per CDR3 protein, called by TCRdb with MiXCR from the reads. The repertoire holds under 850,000 distinct CDR3 sequences, with around a third as singletons. The CDR3 is 13 residues long. Trimming stripped 5 bases from V and 5 bases from J, with 12 bases between. CDR1 and CDR2 from the germline V gene are SGHTA and FQGNSA. This entry belongs to a study of T cell repertoires in cytomegalovirus infection. Looking at the study overall: Well-studied HLA-B-restricted CMV epitopes were used in the study alongside recently identified HLA-C-restricted ones. Indications of both CMV infection and matching HLA type were provided by public TCR beta signatures.

General study findings and limits: Clonotype analysis showed dominance of the ex vivo response by HLA-C-restricted CMV-specific TCR beta clonotypes. Cumulative frequency of public TCR beta families picked out carriers of CMV plus the relevant HLA.

The chain has TRBV7-2 and TRBJ2-5; D is uncertain. Specimen: cultured PBMCs, collected from culture after CMV antigen stimulation. This clonotype was obtained from a human donor in good health (CMV status not recorded). Some clones in this sample may be carry-over from other donors' samples. The DNA of the CDR3 is TGTGCCAGCAGCCTCCACCTACAGGAGACCCAGTACTTC. Its protein product is CASSLHLQETQYF.